The 6 T cell receptor beta chains listed next were all sequenced from one sample in a study of T cell responses to AZD1222 COVID-19 vaccine. TCRdb's table, derived via immunoSEQ multiplex PCR, lists solely in-frame clones and lacks some. The table has more than 250,000 clones, 85% to 95% seen once; the top ten hold 0.5% to 0.65%. The sequencing here drew on peripheral blood, taken on day 0 of AZD1222 vaccination. The source of these receptors is an adult in good health.

This chain uses TRBV4-3 with TRBJ1-5; D ambiguous. The CDR3 extends over 13 amino acids. Germline CDR1 is LGHNA and CDR2 is YSLEER. V was trimmed by 4 bases and J by 9 bases, leaving 13 bases between them. This CDR3 is CASSLLKGTPQHF. The CDR3 bases are TGCGCCAGCAGCCTGTTGAAGGGCACGCCCCAGCATTTT.

The V gene is TRBV28, the J gene TRBJ1-2; D is unclear. The CDR3 runs 11 residues. Trimming left V 4 bases short and J 4 bases short, with 4 bases between. Germline-derived CDR1 and CDR2 are MDHEN and SYDVKM. The CDR3 DNA sequence: TGTGCCAGCAGTTCCGGCTATGGCTACACCTTC. It codes for CASSSGYGYTF.

This chain links TRBV5-1 with TRBJ1-4; a possible D gene is TRBD1 (5 bases). The CDR3 loop spans 16 amino acids. The germline gives CDR1 SGHRS, CDR2 YFSETQ. Trimming removed 5 bases at V and 7 bases at J, with 21 bases between. CDR3 amino acids: CASSYARLGAVEKLFF. For the CDR3, the DNA is TGCGCCAGCAGTTACGCAAGGCTCGGGGCTGTTGAAAAACTGTTTTTT.

The chain couples TRBV28 to TRBJ2-6; 8 positions agree with TRBD2. With 4 bases clipped from V and 2 bases from J, the junction kept 4 bases outside the gene matches. This CDR3 contains 16 residues. Germline assignment: CDR1 MDHEN and CDR2 SYDVKM. CDR3 bases: TGTGCCAGCAGTTCTACGGGAGGGACTGGGGCCAACGTCCTGACTTTC. Its translation: CASSSTGGTGANVLTF. Combining the CDR3 with reference TRBV28 and TRBJ2-6 gives the whole variable domain DVKVTQSSRYLVKRTGEKVFLECVQDMDHENMFWYRQDPGLGLRLIYFSYDVKMKEKGDIPEGYSVSREKKERFSLILESASTNQTSMYLCASSSTGGTGANVLTFGAGSRLTVL.

V and J are TRBV4-1 and TRBJ1-1; D ambiguous. The CDR3 covers 16 residues. Deletions cut 1 base from V and 0 bases from J, with 12 bases between. From germline, CDR1 is MGHRA and CDR2 YSYEKL. CDR3 nucleotide sequence: TGCGCCAGCAGCCAAGGAAGAGCACGTTTGAACACTGAAGCTTTCTTT. As protein: CASSQGRARLNTEAFF.

The chain couples TRBV24-1 to TRBJ2-2; 8 nucleotides line up with TRBD2. CDR1 and CDR2 from the germline V gene are KGHDR and SFDVKD. V dropped 6 bases and J dropped 5; count of bases not matched to a gene: 1. The CDR3 runs 13 residues. DNA for the CDR3: TGTGCCACCAGTCGGGGGGGTACCGGGGAGCTGTTTTTT. Protein sequence: CATSRGGTGELFF.